The source of this T cell receptor beta chain is a study of identical twins. V was shortened by 4 bases and J by 3 bases, with 7 bases between the two germline ends. The CDR3 has 13 residues. Germline lookup yields CDR1 ENHRY and CDR2 SYGVKD. Points from the study as a whole: Models came in too low on out-of-frame TCR alpha sharing in monozygotic twins. Conclusions leaned on cross-sectional statistical analysis and did not track the same donors over time.

After template switching added a universal primer site, the resulting cDNA carried unique molecular identifiers. A single record per CDR3 protein comes from TCRdb applying MiXCR to the 5' RACE reads. The sample has around 960,000 distinct CDR3 sequences, 9% to 15% seen once. This clonotype was found a few times. The antigen is not known. This sample was also put to use in a study of yellow fever vaccine responses in identical twins. From that second work: Reportedly, the T cell response mounted by twins to vaccine seemed partly convergent, partly personalized.

The specimen sequenced was PBMCs. The sequence was obtained from a young woman in good health. V is TRBV10-3 and J is TRBJ2-1; weak D call: TRBD2 (5 bases). CDR3 protein: CAISARDYNEQFF. The DNA for the CDR3 is TGTGCCATCAGTGCCCGGGACTACAATGAGCAGTTCTTC.